This passage covers 9 T cell receptor beta chains from one sample sequenced in a study of CD8+CD57+ T cells in acquired aplastic anemia listed by TCRdb under 2018. TCRdb lists the instrument as Illumina HiSeq 2000. Genomic DNA was used as template for profiling of TCR beta VDJ combinations and CDR3 sequences. TCRdb ran its own pipeline on the public reads, namely fastp trimming at Q25 and MiXCR clone calling, and kept in-frame beta chains. Identical CDR3 proteins give one entry, which carries the most common genes and DNA. The sample table shows 350,000 to 450,000 distinct CDR3 sequences, and around 72% are seen once. 3.5% to 4.5% of the sample is taken by the ten largest. Sequencing used sorted CD4+, CD8+, or CD8+CD57+ T cells (not recorded which) from PBMCs. These receptors originate from a human donor in good health, serving as a control.

This chain connects TRBV19 to TRBJ2-3, with D possibly called TRBD1 or TRBD2 (5 bases each). The CDR3 has 16 residues. The ends were cut back, 5 bases at V and 2 bases at J, with 17 bases in the middle. Per the germline V gene, CDR1 is LNHDA and CDR2 is SQIVND (reference sequence). The CDR3: CASSPWGSRPTDTQYF. CDR3 DNA: TGTGCCAGTAGTCCTTGGGGGAGTCGCCCCACAGATACGCAGTATTTT.

As regards this clonotype: Given the absence of the conserved phenylalanine or tryptophan at the CDR3 end, a read error is likely. Because the CDR3's place on the DNA is in doubt, the DNA is left out and the CDR3 is given as listed by TCRdb. The chain couples TRBV7-9 to TRBJ2-3. The CDR3 comprises 13 residues, both ends counted. CDR1 is SEHNR, CDR2 FQNEAQ, per germline (reference sequence). This CDR3 is CASSILRTDTPYL.

A note on this clonotype: This is likely a read error, given that the CDR3 carries no conserved phenylalanine or tryptophan at its end. The V call is TRBV2, the J call TRBJ1-2; 9 nucleotides line up with TRBD1. The J segment lost 10 bases and the V segment lost 6 bases, leaving 12 bases of the junction unmatched. In germline, CDR1 is SNHLY, CDR2 FYNNEI. This CDR3 contains 14 residues. For the CDR3, the DNA is TGTGCCAGCAGCTGGTCCGGGGACAGGGTTGACTACACCACC. Protein sequence: CASSWSGDRVDYTT.

This clonotype occurred a few times. The V call is TRBV9, the J call TRBJ2-5; 7 bases map to TRBD1. After removal of 4 bases from V and 2 bases from J, the junction contained 8 bases not matched to a gene. The germline CDR1 and CDR2 sequences are SGDLS and YYNGEE. The CDR3 is made up of 15 amino acids. CDR3 in amino acids: CASSPTGQRQETQYF. The CDR3 DNA sequence: TGTGCCAGCAGCCCCACGGGACAGAGGCAAGAGACCCAGTACTTC.

The chain uses TRBV6-1 and TRBJ1-3, with D unclear. V lost 7 bases and J lost 2, with 12 bases in between. Looked up from germline, CDR1 is MNHNS and CDR2 is SASEGT. The CDR3 spans 14 residues. The CDR3 loop reads CASNAAGTGNTIYF. The CDR3 DNA is TGTGCCAGCAATGCGGCGGGGACTGGAAACACCATATATTTT.

CDR3: CASSAPGHSSYEQYF. The CDR3 nucleotides are TGTGCCAGCAGCGCCCCGGGACATAGCTCCTACGAGCAGTACTTC. The V gene is TRBV7-9, the J gene TRBJ2-7, with D maybe TRBD1 (6 bases). The CDR3 has 15 amino acids. Trimming took 5 bases from V and 0 from J, leaving 14 bases between them. Looked up from germline, CDR1 is SEHNR and CDR2 is FQNEAQ (reference sequence).

The chain joins TRBV7-2 to TRBJ1-2; perhaps TRBD1 as D (6 bases). Looked up from germline, CDR1 is SGHTA and CDR2 is FQGNSA. The CDR3 spans 12 residues. The V gene lost 5 bases and the J gene lost 8 bases, with 12 bases spanning the gap. The CDR3 region is CASSTDSRGYTF. DNA for the CDR3: TGTGCCAGCAGCACGGACAGTCGGGGCTACACCTTC. Filled out from reference TRBV7-2 and TRBJ1-2, the complete variable domain reads GAGVSQSPSNKVTEKGKDVELRCDPISGHTALYWYRQSLGQGLEFLIYFQGNSAPDKSGLPSDRFSAERTGGSVSTLTIQRTQQEDSAVYLCASSTDSRGYTFGSGTRLTVV.

This clonotype was seen ten or more times. The V gene is TRBV4-1, the J gene TRBJ1-3; D possibly corresponds to TRBD1 (6 bases). Germline lookup yields CDR1 MGHRA and CDR2 YSYEKL. With 4 bases removed from V and 0 bases from J, the gap between germline ends came to 13 bases. The CDR3 has 16 residues. The CDR3 DNA follows: TGCGCCAGCAGCCGTTCTTACAGGGACTCTGGAAACACCATATATTTT. It yields the protein CASSRSYRDSGNTIYF.

The rearrangement joins TRBV20-1 to TRBJ1-2, with D hard to call. This CDR3 has 15 amino acids. V lost 3 bases to trimming and J lost 4 bases, with 18 bases between them. From germline, CDR1 is DFQATT and CDR2 SNEGSKA (reference sequence). In nucleotides, the CDR3 is TGCAGTGCTAGTGTCGGGCAAGATACGATCTATGGCTACACCTTC. Translating it yields CSASVGQDTIYGYTF.